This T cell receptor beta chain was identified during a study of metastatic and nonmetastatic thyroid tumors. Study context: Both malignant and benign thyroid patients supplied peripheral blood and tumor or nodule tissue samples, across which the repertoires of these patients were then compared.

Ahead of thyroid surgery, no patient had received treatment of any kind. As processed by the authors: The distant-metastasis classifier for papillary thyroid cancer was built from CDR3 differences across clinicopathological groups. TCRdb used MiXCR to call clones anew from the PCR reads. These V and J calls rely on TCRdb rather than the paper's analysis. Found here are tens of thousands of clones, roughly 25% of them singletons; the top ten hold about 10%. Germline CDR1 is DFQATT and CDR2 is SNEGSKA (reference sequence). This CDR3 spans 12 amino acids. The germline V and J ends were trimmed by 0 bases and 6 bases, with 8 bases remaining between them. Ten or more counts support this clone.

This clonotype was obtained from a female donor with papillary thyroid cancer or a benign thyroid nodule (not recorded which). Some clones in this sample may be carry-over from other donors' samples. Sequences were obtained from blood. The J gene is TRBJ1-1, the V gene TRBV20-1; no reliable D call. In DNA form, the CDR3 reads TGCAGTGCTAGAGATTTCCTTGCTGAAGCTTTCTTT. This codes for CSARDFLAEAFF.